These 19 T cell receptor beta chains originate from one sample sequenced in a study of cytomegalovirus exposure and HLA in healthy donors. Vbeta (60) and Jbeta (13) primers were used in the PCR. Data came from immunoSEQ multiplex PCR; TCRdb stores just in-frame clones and leaves some out. This table holds 160,000 or so clones, 70% to 80% found once. Sequencing was performed on PBMCs. All receptors come from a man aged 18 to 30 in good health and CMV-seropositive.

The gene calls are TRBV7-9 and TRBJ1-1, with D hard to call. Trimming cost V 5 bases and J 1 base, with 11 bases left between them. CDR1 is SEHNR and CDR2 is FQNEAQ in the germline V gene (reference sequence). The CDR3 covers 14 residues. CDR3 DNA sequence: TGTGCCAGCAGCCCCGCGGGCAGGAACACTGAAGCTTTCTTT. Its translation is CASSPAGRNTEAFF. Complete variable domain (other parts from reference TRBV7-9 and TRBJ1-1): DTGVSQNPRHKITKRGQNVTFRCDPISEHNRLYWYRQTLGQGPEFLTYFQNEAQLEKSRLLSDRFSAERPKGSFSTLEIQRTEQGDSAMYLCASSPAGRNTEAFFGQGTRLTVV.

This clone was observed once. The J gene is TRBJ1-1, the V gene TRBV19; the match to TRBD1 covers 7 bases. From germline, CDR1 is LNHDA and CDR2 SQIVND (reference sequence). The CDR3 spans 15 residues. With 5 bases clipped from V and 0 bases from J, the junction kept 6 bases outside the gene matches. CDR3 sequence: CASSSRQGMNTEAFF. In DNA form, the CDR3 reads TGTGCCAGTAGTTCGCGACAGGGAATGAACACTGAAGCTTTCTTT.

The chain recombines TRBV6-5 with TRBJ1-4; D unresolved. This CDR3 comprises 14 residues. Trimming pared 6 bases from V and 7 bases from J, leaving 15 bases between. Germline V gene sequence: CDR1 MNHEY, CDR2 SVGAGI. Here the CDR3 DNA reads TGTGCCAGCAGCCCCCACGATGGCCGTGAAAAACTGTTTTTT. Its protein is CASSPHDGREKLFF.

This chain links TRBV5-1 with TRBJ2-1, with no clear D. The CDR3 runs 17 residues. Germline CDR1 reads SGHRS; CDR2 reads YFSETQ. The V end lost 0 bases, the J end lost 8 bases, and 21 bases lay between the germline ends. The CDR3 DNA follows: TGCGCCAGCAGCTTGGTTATGGTAGAGCCAGGTGGCGATGAGCAGTTCTTC. It translates to CASSLVMVEPGGDEQFF.

This rearrangement joins TRBV11-2 to TRBJ1-1; tentatively, D is TRBD1 (5 bases). The CDR3 is 13 amino acids. The germline CDR1 and CDR2 sequences are SGHAT and FQNNGV. V was trimmed by 4 bases and J by 7 bases, leaving 13 bases between them. Here the CDR3 reads CASSSYSQGEAFF. Here the CDR3 DNA reads TGTGCCAGCAGCTCTTACTCTCAGGGTGAAGCTTTCTTT. Full variable domain (remainder filled in from reference TRBV11-2 and TRBJ1-1): EAGVAQSPRYKIIEKRQSVAFWCNPISGHATLYWYQQILGQGPKLLIQFQNNGVVDDSQLPKDRFSAERLKGVDSTLKIQPAKLEDSAVYLCASSSYSQGEAFFGQGTRLTVV.

CDR3 protein: CASSESTSGSTDTQYF. The DNA of the CDR3 is TGCGCCAGCAGTGAGTCTACTAGCGGGAGTACAGATACGCAGTATTTT. The chain joins TRBV10-1 to TRBJ2-3; 11 nucleotides agree with TRBD2. Germline assignment: CDR1 WNHNN and CDR2 SYGVQD (reference sequence). Germline trimming cut 0 bases from V and 3 bases from J; bases unmatched to any gene: 2. CDR3 length: 16 amino acids.

The chain combines TRBV27 with TRBJ1-5, with D unclear. The V end was cut by 4 bases, the J end by 7 bases, with 14 bases between. The CDR3 is 14 residues long. Germline loops: CDR1 MNHEY, CDR2 SMNVEV (reference sequence). The CDR3 DNA reads as TGTGCCAGCAGTTCCTCGACGGTGGAGCAGCCCCAGCATTTT. Translating gives CASSSSTVEQPQHF.

The V gene is TRBV7-9, the J gene TRBJ2-7, with no clear D. Trimming left V 2 bases short and J 0 bases short, with 11 bases between. Germline lookup yields CDR1 SEHNR and CDR2 FQNEAQ (reference sequence). This CDR3 is 15 amino acids long. CDR3 DNA sequence: TGTGCCAGCAGCTTACAGTCAGTTTACTCCTACGAGCAGTACTTC. Translation gives CASSLQSVYSYEQYF.

J is TRBJ2-1 and V is TRBV9, with 8 bases that match TRBD1. This CDR3 has 16 amino acids. Per the germline V gene, CDR1 is SGDLS and CDR2 is YYNGEE. V lost 0 bases and J lost 6; bases outside the gene matches: 8. CDR3: CASSVGGQGLVNEQFF. DNA of the CDR3: TGTGCCAGCAGCGTAGGCGGACAGGGCCTCGTCAATGAGCAGTTCTTC.

The chain recombines TRBV6-1 with TRBJ2-2, with D perhaps TRBD1 (6 bases). This CDR3 spans 15 amino acids. Trimming took 2 bases from V and 4 from J, leaving 11 bases between them. Germline CDR1 MNHNS, CDR2 SASEGT. The CDR3 nucleotides read TGTGCCAGCAGTGAATTAGGACAGCCCACCGGGGAGCTGTTTTTT. It is translated as CASSELGQPTGELFF.

This clone was recorded only once. V and J are TRBV9 and TRBJ1-5; D gene uncertain. V gave up 4 bases and J gave up 9 bases, with 14 bases separating them. Germline CDR1 reads SGDLS; CDR2 reads YYNGEE. This CDR3 comprises 13 residues. The CDR3 DNA is TGTGCCAGCAGCCCTTTGGGAGCGGGGCCCCAGCATTTT. It codes for CASSPLGAGPQHF.

The chain carries TRBV4-3 and TRBJ2-5, with a weak D call TRBD2 (6 bases). The V and J ends lost 0 bases and 5 bases respectively, with 13 bases between them. The CDR3 contains 15 residues. Germline V lookup: CDR1 LGHNA, CDR2 YSLEER. The CDR3 spells CASSQDRGSWETQYF. The CDR3 region has the DNA TGCGCCAGCAGCCAAGACCGGGGGAGCTGGGAGACCCAGTACTTC.

In its sample, this clone was seen once. The chain recombines TRBV5-1 with TRBJ2-7; D possibly corresponds to TRBD1 (6 bases). Per germline, CDR1 SGHRS and CDR2 YFSETQ. CDR3 length: 11 residues. V lost 9 bases and J 5 bases, leaving 12 bases between the germline ends. CDR3 sequence reads: CATGVGDEQYF. CDR3 nucleotides: TGCGCCACAGGGGTGGGCGACGAGCAGTACTTC. The full variable domain, rest sourced from reference TRBV5-1 and TRBJ2-7, is KAGVTQTPRYLIKTRGQQVTLSCSPISGHRSVSWYQQTPGQGLQFLFEYFSETQRNKGNFPGRFSGRQFSNSRSEMNVSTLELGDSALYLCATGVGDEQYFGPGTRLTVT.

This chain uses TRBV18 with TRBJ2-3; possibly TRBD1 for D (6 bases). The germline CDR1 and CDR2 sequences are KGHSH and LQKENI. The germline V and J ends were trimmed by 0 bases and 4 bases, with 11 bases remaining between them. The CDR3 has 15 amino acids. CDR3 in amino acids: CASSPPQGLADTQYF. CDR3 sequence (DNA): TGTGCCAGCTCACCACCGCAGGGGCTCGCAGATACGCAGTATTTT. Filled out from reference TRBV18 and TRBJ2-3, the complete variable domain reads NAGVMQNPRHLVRRRGQEARLRCSPMKGHSHVYWYRQLPEEGLKFMVYLQKENIIDESGMPKERFSAEFPKEGPSILRIQQVVRGDSAAYFCASSPPQGLADTQYFGPGTRLTVL.

The genes are TRBV6-5 and TRBJ1-2; D might be TRBD1 (6 bases). The germline V gene encodes CDR1 MNHEY and CDR2 SVGAGI. Deletions cut 2 bases from V and 7 bases from J, with 11 bases between. CDR3 size: 13 residues. The CDR3 protein is CASSYPGGGGYTF. In DNA form, the CDR3 reads TGTGCCAGCAGTTACCCGGGGGGCGGTGGCTACACCTTC.

The genes are TRBV19 and TRBJ1-5; D is ambiguous. CDR1 LNHDA and CDR2 SQIVND come from the germline V gene (reference sequence). With 3 bases removed from V and 6 bases from J, the gap between germline ends came to 15 bases. This CDR3 contains 15 residues. DNA for the CDR3: TGTGCCAGTAGTATCGCCCTCCGCGCGGGTCAGCCCCAGCATTTT. Translated, it gives CASSIALRAGQPQHF.

The V gene is TRBV7-9, the J gene TRBJ2-1, with 9 bases identical to TRBD1. This CDR3 spans 15 amino acids. J gave up 7 bases and V 5 bases, and 9 bases lay outside the gene matches. Germline CDR1 is SEHNR and CDR2 is FQNEAQ (reference sequence). CDR3: CASSVRDREGNEQFF. In DNA, the CDR3 is TGTGCCAGCAGCGTTCGGGACAGGGAAGGGAATGAGCAGTTCTTC.

This chain joins TRBV29-1 and TRBJ2-6, with TRBD1 matching 8 bases. V shed 4 bases and J 0 bases; nucleotides not matched to a gene: 11. In germline, CDR1 is SQVTM, CDR2 ANQGSEA. This CDR3 comprises 18 residues. This CDR3 is CSVVATGVFSSGANVLTF. For the CDR3, the DNA is TGCAGCGTTGTCGCGACAGGGGTTTTTAGCTCTGGGGCCAACGTCCTGACTTTC.

The rearrangement links TRBV4-3 to TRBJ2-7; 8 nucleotides align to TRBD1. The CDR3 extends over 18 amino acids. V gave up 4 bases and J gave up 5 bases; unmatched junction bases: 19. The germline gives CDR1 LGHNA, CDR2 YSLEER. CDR3: CASSPLKGPGGERNEQYF. CDR3 sequence (DNA): TGCGCCAGCAGCCCCTTGAAAGGCCCAGGGGGCGAGCGGAACGAGCAGTACTTC.